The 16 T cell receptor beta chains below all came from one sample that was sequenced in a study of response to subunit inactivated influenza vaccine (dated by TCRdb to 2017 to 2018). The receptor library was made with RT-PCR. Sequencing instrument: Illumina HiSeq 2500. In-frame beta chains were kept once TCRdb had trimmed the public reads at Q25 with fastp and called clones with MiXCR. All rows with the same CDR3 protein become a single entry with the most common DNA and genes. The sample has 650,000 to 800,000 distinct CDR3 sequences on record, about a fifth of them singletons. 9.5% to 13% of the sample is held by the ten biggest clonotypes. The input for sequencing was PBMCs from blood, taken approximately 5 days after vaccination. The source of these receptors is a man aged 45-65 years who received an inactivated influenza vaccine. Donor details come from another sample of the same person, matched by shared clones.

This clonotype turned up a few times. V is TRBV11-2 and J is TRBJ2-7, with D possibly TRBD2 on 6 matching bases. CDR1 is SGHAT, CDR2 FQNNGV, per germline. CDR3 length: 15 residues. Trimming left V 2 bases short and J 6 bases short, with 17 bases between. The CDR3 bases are TGTGCCAGCAGCTTACCCCATCCGGAGGGCGGCGAGCAGTACTTC. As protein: CASSLPHPEGGEQYF.

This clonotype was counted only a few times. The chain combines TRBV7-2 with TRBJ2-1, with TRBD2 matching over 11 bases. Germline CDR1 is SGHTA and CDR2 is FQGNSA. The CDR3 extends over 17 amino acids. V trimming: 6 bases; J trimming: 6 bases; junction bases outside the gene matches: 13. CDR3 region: CASSRSSGGPDPNEQFF. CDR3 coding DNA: TGTGCCAGCAGTCGCTCTAGCGGGGGGCCGGATCCCAATGAGCAGTTCTTC.

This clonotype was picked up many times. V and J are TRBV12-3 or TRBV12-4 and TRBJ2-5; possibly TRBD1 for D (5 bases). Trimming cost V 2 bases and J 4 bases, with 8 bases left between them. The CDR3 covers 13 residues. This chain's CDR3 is CASSLLGLETQYF. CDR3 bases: TGTGCCAGCAGTTTATTGGGGCTAGAGACCCAGTACTTC.

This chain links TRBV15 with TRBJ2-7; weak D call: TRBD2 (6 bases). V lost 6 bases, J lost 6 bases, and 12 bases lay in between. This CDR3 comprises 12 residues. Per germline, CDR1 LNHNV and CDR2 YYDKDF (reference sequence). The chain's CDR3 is CATSSGPSEQYF. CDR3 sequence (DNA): TGTGCCACCAGTAGCGGACCCAGCGAGCAGTACTTC.

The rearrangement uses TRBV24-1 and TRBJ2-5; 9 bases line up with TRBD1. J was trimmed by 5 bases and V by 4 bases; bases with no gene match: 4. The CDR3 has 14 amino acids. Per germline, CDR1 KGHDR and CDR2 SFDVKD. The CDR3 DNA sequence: TGTGCCACCAGTGACTGGACAGGGGTCGAGACCCAGTACTTC. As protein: CATSDWTGVETQYF.

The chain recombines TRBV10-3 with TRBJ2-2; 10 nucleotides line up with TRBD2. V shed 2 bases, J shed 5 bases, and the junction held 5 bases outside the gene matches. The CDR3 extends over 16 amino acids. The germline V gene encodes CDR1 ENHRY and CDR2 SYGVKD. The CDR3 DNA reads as TGTGCCATCAGTGAGCGGACTAGCGGAAAAACCGGGGAGCTGTTTTTT. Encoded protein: CAISERTSGKTGELFF.

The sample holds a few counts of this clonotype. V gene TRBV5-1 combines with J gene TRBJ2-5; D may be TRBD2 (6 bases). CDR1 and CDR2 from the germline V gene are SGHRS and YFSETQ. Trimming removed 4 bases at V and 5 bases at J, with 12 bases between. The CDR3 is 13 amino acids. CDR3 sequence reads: CASSTGVRETQYF. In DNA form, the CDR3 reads TGCGCCAGCAGCACGGGGGTCCGGGAGACCCAGTACTTC. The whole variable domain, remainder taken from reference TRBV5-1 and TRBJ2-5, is KAGVTQTPRYLIKTRGQQVTLSCSPISGHRSVSWYQQTPGQGLQFLFEYFSETQRNKGNFPGRFSGRQFSNSRSEMNVSTLELGDSALYLCASSTGVRETQYFGPGTRLLVL.

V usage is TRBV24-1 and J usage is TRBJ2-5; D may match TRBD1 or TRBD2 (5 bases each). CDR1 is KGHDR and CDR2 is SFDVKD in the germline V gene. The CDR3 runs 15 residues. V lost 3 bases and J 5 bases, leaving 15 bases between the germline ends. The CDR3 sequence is CATSDPRAGHETQYF. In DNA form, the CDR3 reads TGTGCCACCAGTGATCCGCGGGCCGGACACGAGACCCAGTACTTC.

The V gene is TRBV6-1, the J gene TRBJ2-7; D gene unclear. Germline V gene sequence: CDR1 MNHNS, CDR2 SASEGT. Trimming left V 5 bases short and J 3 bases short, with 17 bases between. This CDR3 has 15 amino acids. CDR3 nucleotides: TGTGCCAGCAGTACCCGGCCGGAAGTGGGCTACGAGCAGTACTTC. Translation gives CASSTRPEVGYEQYF.

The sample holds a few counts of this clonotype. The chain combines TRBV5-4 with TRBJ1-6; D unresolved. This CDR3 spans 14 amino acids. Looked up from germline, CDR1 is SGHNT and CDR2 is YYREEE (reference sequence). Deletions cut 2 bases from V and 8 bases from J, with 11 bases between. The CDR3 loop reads CASSFKGGDSPLHF. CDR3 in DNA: TGTGCCAGCAGCTTTAAGGGAGGAGATTCACCCCTCCACTTT.

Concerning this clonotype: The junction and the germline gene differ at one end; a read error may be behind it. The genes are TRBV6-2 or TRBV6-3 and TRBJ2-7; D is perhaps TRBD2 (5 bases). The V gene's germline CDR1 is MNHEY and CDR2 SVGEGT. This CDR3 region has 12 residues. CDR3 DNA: TGTGCCGGCAGAAGCGGAGGCTACGAGCAGTACTTC. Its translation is CAGRSGGYEQYF.

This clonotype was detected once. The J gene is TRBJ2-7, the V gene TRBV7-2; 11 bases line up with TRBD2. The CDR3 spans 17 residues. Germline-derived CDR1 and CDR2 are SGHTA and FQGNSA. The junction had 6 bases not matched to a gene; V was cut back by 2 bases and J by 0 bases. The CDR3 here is CASSLTSGRWGSYEQYF. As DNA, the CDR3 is TGTGCCAGCAGCTTAACTAGCGGGAGATGGGGCTCCTACGAGCAGTACTTC.

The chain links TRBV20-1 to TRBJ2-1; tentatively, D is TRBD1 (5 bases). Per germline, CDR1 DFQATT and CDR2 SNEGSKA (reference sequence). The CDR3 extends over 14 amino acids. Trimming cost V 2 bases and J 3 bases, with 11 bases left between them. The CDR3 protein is CSARPVTGYNEQFF. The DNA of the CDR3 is TGCAGTGCTAGACCCGTCACAGGCTACAATGAGCAGTTCTTC.

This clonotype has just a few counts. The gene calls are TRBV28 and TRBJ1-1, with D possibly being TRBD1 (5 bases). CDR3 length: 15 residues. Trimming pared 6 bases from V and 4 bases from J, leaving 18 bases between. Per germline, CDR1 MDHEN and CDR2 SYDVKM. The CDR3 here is CASRFSGGLVTEAFF. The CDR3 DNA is TGTGCCAGCAGATTTAGCGGGGGTTTGGTCACTGAAGCTTTCTTT.

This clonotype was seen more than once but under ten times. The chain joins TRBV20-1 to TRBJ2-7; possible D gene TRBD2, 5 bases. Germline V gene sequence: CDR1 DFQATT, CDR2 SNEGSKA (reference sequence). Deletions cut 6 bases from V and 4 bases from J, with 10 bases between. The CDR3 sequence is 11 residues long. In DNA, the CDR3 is TGCAGTGCCCGCGGGCGGTACGAGCAGTACTTC. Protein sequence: CSARGRYEQYF.

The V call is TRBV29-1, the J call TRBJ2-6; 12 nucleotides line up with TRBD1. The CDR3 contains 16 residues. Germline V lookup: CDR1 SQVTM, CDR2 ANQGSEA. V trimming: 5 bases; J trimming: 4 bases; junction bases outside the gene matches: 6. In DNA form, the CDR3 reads TGCAGCGTTCCGGGACAGGGGGCGCCGGGGGCCAACGTCCTGACTTTC. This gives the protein CSVPGQGAPGANVLTF.